The 25 T cell receptor beta chains below all came from one sample that was sequenced in a study of molecular identifiers for immune sequencing clone quantification. TCRdb reprocessed the PCR reads with MiXCR, giving one entry per CDR3 protein. The sample has about 300,000 distinct CDR3 sequences; about a fifth are singletons. Sequenced: naive CD8+ T cells from blood, with Jurkat cell RNA spiked in. Documented subset: FACS-sorted CD8+CD4-CCR7+CD45RA+ naive T cells. The receptors come from a human donor in good health. Some libraries in this study had Jurkat cell RNA spiked in.

This clonotype was detected many times. The chain joins TRBV20-1 to TRBJ2-7; D is unclear. The CDR3 runs 11 residues. With 4 bases removed from V and 6 bases from J, the gap between germline ends came to 10 bases. Germline lookup yields CDR1 DFQATT and CDR2 SNEGSKA (reference sequence). This CDR3 is CSAKLVGEQYF. The CDR3 DNA is TGCAGTGCTAAATTGGTCGGCGAGCAGTACTTC.

This clonotype was picked up a small number of times. The chain uses TRBV10-3 and TRBJ2-5; TRBD2 is a possible D gene (6 bases). Germline loops: CDR1 ENHRY, CDR2 SYGVKD. V dropped 7 bases and J dropped 4 bases, with 16 bases sitting between them. The CDR3 has 14 residues. CDR3 sequence (DNA): TGTGCCATCACTTCGGAGGGAAACGTAGAGACCCAGTACTTC. It is translated as CAITSEGNVETQYF.

This clonotype has just a few counts. The V and J genes are TRBV6-5 and TRBJ2-7, with 8 bases identical to TRBD1. Germline V lookup: CDR1 MNHEY, CDR2 SVGAGI. The CDR3 covers 14 residues. V was clipped by 6 bases and J by 3 bases; unmatched bases: 7. CDR3: CASRPTGGFYEQYF. The CDR3 DNA is TGTGCCAGCAGACCTACAGGGGGGTTCTACGAGCAGTACTTC.

The chain combines TRBV4-1 with TRBJ1-3; D gene uncertain. Germline V CDR1 and CDR2: MGHRA, YSYEKL. The CDR3 sequence is 15 residues long. Deletions cut 3 bases from V and 0 bases from J, with 9 bases between. Written as DNA, the CDR3 is TGCGCCAGCAGCCAGTCACAGCTCTCTGGAAACACCATATATTTT. This encodes CASSQSQLSGNTIYF.

This chain joins TRBV10-3 and TRBJ2-7; 7 bases line up with TRBD1. The CDR3 is made up of 16 amino acids. From germline, CDR1 is ENHRY and CDR2 SYGVKD. With V trimmed by 0 bases and J by 3 bases, 8 bases remained unmatched. The chain's CDR3 is CAISESRDRPLYEQYF. As DNA, the CDR3 is TGTGCCATCAGTGAGTCCCGGGACAGACCCCTCTACGAGCAGTACTTC.

This clonotype was counted ten times or more. V and J are TRBV13 and TRBJ1-5; D possibly corresponds to TRBD1 (6 bases). The CDR3 runs 13 residues. Between the trimmed V and J ends, which lost 0 bases and 6 bases, there was a span of 6 bases. The germline CDR1 and CDR2 sequences are PRHDT and FYEKMQ (reference sequence). The CDR3, as DNA: TGTGCCAGCAGCTTAGGGGGGGCTCAGCCCCAGCATTTT. It translates to CASSLGGAQPQHF.

The chain combines TRBV6-5 with TRBJ2-6; D gene ambiguous. The germline CDR1 and CDR2 sequences are MNHEY and SVGAGI. This CDR3 is 16 amino acids long. Trimming shortened V by 6 bases and J by 2 bases, and 14 bases separated the two germline ends. CDR3 nucleotide sequence: TGTGCCAGCAGGCCTATGCCGAATACTGGGGCCAACGTCCTGACTTTC. Its translation: CASRPMPNTGANVLTF.

On this clonotype: A much larger clone sits a single nucleotide away, making a read error possible. The V call is TRBV7-2, the J call TRBJ2-3; 10 nucleotides align to TRBD2. The germline V gene encodes CDR1 SGHTA and CDR2 FQGNSA. The CDR3 spans 21 residues. J gave up 5 bases and V 5 bases, and 25 bases lay outside the gene matches. The CDR3: CASSQYARRAGGLKWRDTQYF. The CDR3 DNA is TGTGCCAGCAGCCAATATGCTCGCCGAGCGGGAGGGCTAAAATGGAGAGATACGCAGTATTTT.

Turning to this clonotype: A much larger clone differs by one base, so this may be a read error. The chain recombines TRBV5-4 with TRBJ1-2, with D perhaps TRBD1 (5 bases). The CDR3 has 15 residues. Germline CDR1 SGHNT, CDR2 YYREEE (reference sequence). The CDR3 DNA reads TGTGCCAGCGGCTTGGGCGCGGGGGTAAACTATGGCTACACCTTC. This codes for CASGLGAGVNYGYTF.

The sample holds many counts of this clonotype. The J gene is TRBJ1-3, the V gene TRBV29-1, with D hard to call. The CDR3 consists of 14 residues. CDR1 is SQVTM, CDR2 ANQGSEA, per germline. V was pared by 4 bases and J by 0 bases, with 10 bases between. CDR3 nucleotides: TGCAGCGTTGTAAGGCAGAACTCTGGAAACACCATATATTTT. This gives the protein CSVVRQNSGNTIYF.

CDR3 protein: CAWSVGASGGKAFF. The CDR3 DNA reads as TGTGCCTGGAGTGTAGGAGCCTCCGGGGGGAAAGCTTTCTTT. The rearrangement uses TRBV30 and TRBJ1-1, with D possibly matching TRBD1 (5 bases). The germline V gene encodes CDR1 GTSNPN and CDR2 SVGIG (reference sequence). This CDR3 is 14 amino acids long. V lost 0 bases to trimming and J lost 9 bases, with 17 bases between them.

This clonotype showed up many times. The rearrangement uses TRBV30 and TRBJ2-2; 7 bases match TRBD1. The length of the CDR3 is 13 residues. The V gene's germline CDR1 is GTSNPN and CDR2 SVGIG (reference sequence). The V and J ends lost 2 bases and 6 bases, in that order; junction bases with no gene match: 3. Written as DNA, the CDR3 is TGTGCCTGGAGTACGACAGGGTCCGGGGAGCTGTTTTTT. It specifies CAWSTTGSGELFF. Filled out from reference TRBV30 and TRBJ2-2, the complete variable domain reads SQTIHQWPATLVQPVGSPLSLECTVEGTSNPNLYWYRQAAGRGLQLLFYSVGIGQISSEVPQNLSASRPQDRQFILSSKKLLLSDSGFYLCAWSTTGSGELFFGEGSRLTVL.

Remarks on this clonotype: This may stem from a read error, because a much larger clone lies one nucleotide away. This rearrangement joins TRBV28 to TRBJ2-4; maybe TRBD2 (6 bases). The CDR3 consists of 17 residues. Germline CDR1 is MDHEN and CDR2 is SYDVKM. The CDR3 sequence: CASSFSGQGLAENIQYF. The DNA for the CDR3 is TGTGCCAGCAGTTTCAGCGGGCAGGGTTTAGCCGAAAACATTCAGTACTTC.

Points on this clonotype: This clone may be a read error of a much larger clone one base away. This chain joins TRBV12-3 or TRBV12-4 and TRBJ2-5; TRBD2 matches 9 bases. The CDR3 has 15 amino acids. Trimming cost V 6 bases and J 9 bases; bases outside gene matches: 14. As DNA, the CDR3 is TGTGCCAGCAGCAAACCGGGACGAGGCGGGGGGGCCCAGTACTTC. Translating it yields CASSKPGRGGGAQYF.

This clonotype was counted at least ten times. The V call is TRBV6-6, the J call TRBJ2-5; D might be TRBD2 (7 bases). Between the trimmed V and J ends, which lost 0 bases and 4 bases, there was a span of 9 bases. CDR3 length: 14 residues. CDR1 is MNHNY and CDR2 is SVGAGI in the germline V gene (reference sequence). The CDR3, as DNA: TGTGCCAGCAGTTACTCCGGGGGGCTAGAGACCCAGTACTTC. This codes for CASSYSGGLETQYF.

This clonotype was detected many times. The chain recombines TRBV24-1 with TRBJ1-2; D remains ambiguous. The CDR3 covers 14 residues. Germline V lookup: CDR1 KGHDR, CDR2 SFDVKD. Deletions cut 4 bases from V and 0 bases from J, with 8 bases between. The DNA for the CDR3 is TGTGCCACCAGTGAGAACACCTCTAACTATGGCTACACCTTC. It yields the protein CATSENTSNYGYTF.

This clonotype was detected ten times or more. The chain combines TRBV5-5 with TRBJ2-3, with D possibly TRBD2 on 5 matching bases. Germline V gene data show CDR1 as SGHKS and CDR2 as YYEKEE (reference sequence). This CDR3 is built from 17 residues. V lost 4 bases and J lost 2, with 20 bases in between. CDR3 in DNA: TGTGCCAGCAGCCCCGAGACCACCAGCGGCCACACAGATACGCAGTATTTT. Protein sequence: CASSPETTSGHTDTQYF.

This clonotype was seen many times. This chain links TRBV7-2 with TRBJ2-3; D might be TRBD2 (5 bases). This CDR3 is built from 13 residues. Trimming stripped 3 bases from V and 5 bases from J, with 9 bases between. Germline-derived CDR1 and CDR2 are SGHTA and FQGNSA. CDR3 amino acids: CASSFAGVDTQYF. CDR3 DNA: TGTGCCAGCAGCTTTGCCGGGGTAGATACGCAGTATTTT.

A single count supports this clonotype. The gene calls are TRBV5-6 and TRBJ1-1, with D perhaps TRBD1 (6 bases). Trimming stripped 4 bases from V and 8 bases from J, with 12 bases between. CDR1 and CDR2 from the germline V gene are SGHDT and YYEEEE. The CDR3 contains 12 residues. CDR3 loop: CASSHDRYEAFF. For the CDR3, the DNA is TGTGCCAGCAGCCACGACAGGTACGAAGCTTTCTTT.

A remark on this clonotype: This sequence may be a read error, since a much larger clone differs from it by one base. The chain carries TRBV5-3 and TRBJ2-7; D possibly matches TRBD1 or TRBD2 (5 bases each). TRBV5-3 is filed as an ORF, its function uncertain. The CDR3 totals 14 residues. DNA for the CDR3: TGTGCCAGCAGCTTGATGACAGCGGCCTACGAGCGGTACTTC. Protein sequence: CASSLMTAAYERYF.

This clonotype showed up many times. The genes are TRBV30 and TRBJ2-7; D call uncertain. Per the germline V gene, CDR1 is GTSNPN and CDR2 is SVGIG (reference sequence). CDR3 length equals 14 residues. V was cut by 2 bases and J by 0 bases, with 11 bases left in between. In nucleotides, the CDR3 is TGTGCCTGGAGTTCTGGCCTGAGCTCCTACGAGCAGTACTTC. This codes for CAWSSGLSSYEQYF.

This clonotype has a single count. A much larger clonotype is one base distant, so this may be a read error. The chain recombines TRBV28 with TRBJ2-7; tentatively, D is TRBD1 (6 bases). The germline gives CDR1 MDHEN, CDR2 SYDVKM. The CDR3 has 12 amino acids. The CDR3 coding sequence is TGTACCACCAGCAGGGGCACCTACGAGCAGTACTTC. This gives the protein CTTSRGTYEQYF.

This clonotype was counted many times. This chain links TRBV7-9 with TRBJ2-7, with 9 bases matching TRBD1. V gave up 1 base and J gave up 5 bases; unmatched junction bases: 9. The CDR3 has 16 residues. CDR1 is SEHNR and CDR2 is FQNEAQ in the germline V gene (reference sequence). Here the CDR3 DNA reads TGTGCCAGCAGCTTAGGGGAAGGGGACAGGGTCCACGAGCAGTACTTC. Translated: CASSLGEGDRVHEQYF.

This clonotype was observed at least ten times. The gene calls are TRBV5-6 and TRBJ2-3; 10 bases line up with TRBD1. With V trimmed by 4 bases and J by 6 bases, 2 bases remained unmatched. Germline CDR1 reads SGHDT; CDR2 reads YYEEEE. This CDR3 is 13 amino acids long. The CDR3 DNA reads as TGTGCCAGCAGCCTGACAGGGGGCGATACGCAGTATTTT. Its translation: CASSLTGGDTQYF.

Regarding this clonotype: A much more abundant neighbour one base away suggests this may be a read error. The J gene is TRBJ1-1, the V gene TRBV28; D is unclear. Germline CDR1 MDHEN, CDR2 SYDVKM. The CDR3 spans 13 residues. The CDR3, as DNA: TGTGCCAGCAGTTTCAGATCGAACACTGGAGCTTTCTTT. It codes for CASSFRSNTGAFF.